This entry lists 23 T cell receptor beta chains sequenced from one sample in a study of blood T cells in healthy people across ages (dated by TCRdb to the mid-2010s). The method behind the library was 5' RACE. The sample was run on an Illumina HiSeq 2500. A second PCR of about 7 to 12 cycles was run with a J-beta primer mix and a sample-barcoded 5' primer. The raw public data were reprocessed by TCRdb itself: fastp quality trimming at Q25, MiXCR clonotype calling, in-frame beta chains only. When rows share a CDR3 protein, they turn into one entry using the most common DNA and genes. The table for this sample lists 1.5 million to 2 million distinct CDR3 sequences; roughly 28% of them were counted only once. Roughly 8% of the sample is in the top ten clones. Specimen: blood. Receptors were obtained from a woman in her twenties or thirties in good health.

In this sample, this clonotype turned up a few times. The genes are TRBV7-2 and TRBJ1-2; 9 bases align to TRBD1. This CDR3 region has 15 residues. After removal of 5 bases from V and 3 bases from J, the junction contained 7 bases not matched to a gene. Germline values: CDR1 SGHTA, CDR2 FQGNSA. The CDR3 DNA follows: TGTGCCAGCAGCCCGACAGGGGGGGAGGACTATGGCTACACCTTC. As protein: CASSPTGGEDYGYTF.

This clonotype was detected a few times. J is TRBJ2-5 and V is TRBV20-1, with D hard to call. With the DNA end fitting TRBJ2-7 better, the J assignment may be wrong. Germline lookup yields CDR1 DFQATT and CDR2 SNEGSKA (reference sequence). This CDR3 contains 16 residues. CDR3 nucleotides: TGCAGTGCTATATCTTCGGTAGTGGACCTCAGGAACGAGCAGTACTTC. Amino acids: CSAISSVVDLRNEQYF.

Of note for this clonotype: Given a far larger clone just one base away, this is likely a sequencing read error. This sequence joins TRBV13 and TRBJ2-5; D remains unclear. This CDR3 comprises 12 residues. V was cut by 4 bases and J by 1 base, with 4 bases left in between. Germline V gene lookup returns CDR1 PRHDT and CDR2 FYEKMQ (reference sequence). The CDR3 DNA reads TGTGCCAGCAGCTGGGTCCAAGAGACCCAGTACTTC. Translating it yields CASSWVQETQYF.

Ten or more counts support this clonotype. The chain has TRBV20-1 and TRBJ2-5; D is perhaps TRBD2 (5 bases). The germline V and J ends were trimmed by 3 bases and 5 bases, with 7 bases remaining between them. The CDR3 totals 11 residues. Germline CDR1 is DFQATT and CDR2 is SNEGSKA (reference sequence). CDR3 sequence (DNA): TGCAGTGCTAGCGGGGAGGAGACCCAGTACTTC. Translating it yields CSASGEETQYF.

The J gene is TRBJ1-2, the V gene TRBV7-9, with D uncertain. CDR1 and CDR2 from the germline V gene are SEHNR and FQNEAQ (reference sequence). This CDR3 is built from 11 residues. V lost 5 bases and J 13 bases, leaving 14 bases between the germline ends. CDR3 sequence reads: CASSPRREITF. The CDR3 nucleotides are TGTGCCAGCAGCCCTAGACGGGAGATCACCTTC.

This rearrangement joins TRBV29-1 to TRBJ2-3; tentatively, D is TRBD2 (5 bases). Germline-derived CDR1 and CDR2 are SQVTM and ANQGSEA. The CDR3 has 14 residues. Trimming took off 7 bases at V and 0 bases at J, with 14 bases between the two ends. CDR3 residues: CSALDTASTDTQYF. The CDR3 DNA follows: TGCAGCGCACTAGACACTGCCAGCACAGATACGCAGTATTTT.

This clonotype was picked up many times. The chain combines TRBV20-1 with TRBJ2-1; tentative D call: TRBD2 (6 bases). Germline CDR1 DFQATT, CDR2 SNEGSKA (reference sequence). The CDR3 length is 14 residues. Between the trimmed V and J ends, which lost 5 bases and 8 bases, there was a span of 19 bases. CDR3 residues: CSAATSQGFHEQFF. CDR3 in DNA: TGCAGTGCTGCTACTAGCCAGGGCTTCCATGAGCAGTTCTTC.

This clonotype was seen only a few times. At one end, the junction sequence differs from germline, possibly due to a read error. The rearrangement links TRBV28 to TRBJ2-2, with D maybe TRBD1 (5 bases). CDR1 and CDR2 from the germline V gene are MDHEN and SYDVKM. The CDR3 totals 12 residues. CDR3 nucleotides: TGCGCCAGCAGCTTCAGGGCCGGGGAGCTGTTTTTT. It codes for CASSFRAGELFF.

The chain is built from TRBV24-1 and TRBJ2-4, with a possible D match to TRBD1 (6 bases). Judging by the DNA end, TRBJ2-7 fits better; the J call may be wrong. This CDR3 is built from 12 residues. The germline V gene encodes CDR1 KGHDR and CDR2 SFDVKD. CDR3: CATSEPRGEQYF. As DNA, the CDR3 is TGTGCCACCAGTGAGCCCAGGGGCGAGCAGTACTTC.

As DNA, the CDR3 is TGTGCCAGCAGGTCCCTGGCGAGCGGGGCGGGAGAGCAGTTCTTC. Translation: CASRSLASGAGEQFF. The chain combines TRBV7-7 with TRBJ2-1; TRBD2 matches 7 bases. The CDR3 sequence is 15 residues long. With 6 bases clipped from V and 10 bases from J, the junction kept 15 bases outside the gene matches. Germline assignment: CDR1 SSHAT and CDR2 FNYEAQ (reference sequence).

This clonotype has a count of ten or more. The chain carries TRBV5-6 and TRBJ2-6; D gene unclear. Germline V gene lookup returns CDR1 SGHDT and CDR2 YYEEEE. Deletions cut 4 bases from V and 0 bases from J, with 11 bases between. The CDR3 spans 16 residues. CDR3 amino acids: CASSPTLPSGANVLTF. CDR3 DNA sequence: TGTGCCAGCAGCCCTACCCTTCCCTCTGGGGCCAACGTCCTGACTTTC.

Written as DNA, the CDR3 is TGCAGCGTTCGAGGGGCACTAGCGGGAGAAGCGACCCAGTACTTC. Its translation: CSVRGALAGEATQYF. The V and J genes are TRBV29-1 and TRBJ2-5; TRBD2 matches at 11 bases. With V trimmed by 5 bases and J by 7 bases, 12 bases remained unmatched. This CDR3 has 15 residues. Germline V CDR1 and CDR2: SQVTM, ANQGSEA.

The chain couples TRBV5-1 to TRBJ2-1, with TRBD2 identical over 10 bases. After removal of 0 bases from V and 5 bases from J, the junction contained 5 bases not matched to a gene. There are 16 residues in the CDR3. Germline V gene data show CDR1 as SGHRS and CDR2 as YFSETQ. The DNA of the CDR3 is TGCGCCAGCAGCTTGGGGGGGCTAGCGGGAGACAATGAGCAGTTCTTC. Protein: CASSLGGLAGDNEQFF.

The rearrangement links TRBV6-6 to TRBJ2-3; 7 bases are shared with TRBD1. Germline lookup yields CDR1 MNHNY and CDR2 SVGAGI (reference sequence). Trimming cost V 6 bases and J 4 bases; bases outside gene matches: 7. The CDR3 runs 14 residues. The CDR3 sequence is CASRDRDRADTQYF. The CDR3 nucleotides are TGTGCCAGCAGAGACAGGGATCGGGCAGATACGCAGTATTTT.

This clonotype showed up many times. This chain uses TRBV5-6 with TRBJ2-1; the D call may be TRBD1 or TRBD2 (5 bases each). CDR3 length equals 16 residues. Germline V gene lookup returns CDR1 SGHDT and CDR2 YYEEEE. Trimming took off 0 bases at V and 9 bases at J, with 19 bases between the two ends. As DNA, the CDR3 is TGTGCCAGCAGCTTGGGTACGGGGCAAGTCAAGGGTGAGCAGTTCTTC. Protein sequence: CASSLGTGQVKGEQFF.

This clonotype was detected once. The rearrangement links TRBV20-1 to TRBJ2-7, with D possibly TRBD1 on 6 matching bases. The CDR3 is made up of 11 amino acids. Germline assignment: CDR1 DFQATT and CDR2 SNEGSKA (reference sequence). Trimming stripped 3 bases from V and 6 bases from J, with 9 bases between. CDR3: CSARTGCEQYF. CDR3 sequence (DNA): TGCAGTGCTAGGACAGGCTGCGAGCAGTACTTC.

This clonotype was counted only a few times. This sequence joins TRBV15 and TRBJ1-6; D remains ambiguous. CDR1 is LNHNV and CDR2 is YYDKDF in the germline V gene (reference sequence). The CDR3 extends over 14 amino acids. Between the trimmed V and J ends, which lost 0 bases and 7 bases, there was a span of 7 bases. The CDR3 sequence is CATSRDAGNSPLHF. The CDR3 DNA reads as TGTGCCACCAGCAGAGATGCGGGGAATTCACCCCTCCACTTT.

This clonotype was found a few times. The chain employs TRBV20-1 and TRBJ1-2; possible D gene TRBD1, 6 bases. V lost 5 bases, J lost 6 bases, and 16 bases lay in between. Looked up from germline, CDR1 is DFQATT and CDR2 is SNEGSKA (reference sequence). The CDR3 totals 13 residues. Written as DNA, the CDR3 is TGCAGTGCTTATAACAGGGTGGGAGATGGCTACACCTTC. Its protein is CSAYNRVGDGYTF.

Only a few counts were recorded for this clonotype. The J gene is TRBJ2-5, the V gene TRBV7-9; no definite D call. CDR1 and CDR2 from the germline V gene are SEHNR and FQNEAQ (reference sequence). The V gene lost 0 bases and the J gene lost 0 bases, with 8 bases spanning the gap. There are 15 residues in the CDR3. CDR3 sequence (DNA): TGTGCCAGCAGCTTAGCGCTTGACGACCAAGAGACCCAGTACTTC. Residues: CASSLALDDQETQYF.

The chain has TRBV27 and TRBJ1-5; the D gene is possibly TRBD1 (5 bases). V lost 2 bases to trimming and J lost 3 bases, with 11 bases between them. Per the germline V gene, CDR1 is MNHEY and CDR2 is SMNVEV (reference sequence). The CDR3 runs to 15 residues. The CDR3 protein is CASSLESGTNQPQHF. The CDR3 coding sequence is TGTGCCAGCAGTTTAGAGTCCGGGACCAATCAGCCCCAGCATTTT.

This rearrangement joins TRBV20-1 to TRBJ1-2; 10 positions agree with TRBD1. This CDR3 contains 13 residues. Germline V gene lookup returns CDR1 DFQATT and CDR2 SNEGSKA (reference sequence). V shed 6 bases and J 2 bases; nucleotides not matched to a gene: 3. The CDR3: CSAPDRGNYGYTF. The DNA for the CDR3 is TGCAGTGCCCCGGACAGGGGGAACTATGGCTACACCTTC.

A word on this clonotype: A much larger clonotype is one base distant, so this may be a read error. The chain employs TRBV12-3 or TRBV12-4 and TRBJ2-7; possible D gene TRBD2, 5 bases. CDR3 length: 13 residues. V dropped 6 bases and J dropped 7 bases, with 16 bases sitting between them. The CDR3 is CASSPSLVSEQYF. CDR3 coding DNA: TGTGCCAGCAGCCCCTCACTAGTCTCTGAGCAGTACTTC.

This clonotype has a handful of counts. This chain's CDR3 is CASKEAVGTSYEQYF. The DNA for the CDR3 is TGTGCCAGCAAGGAAGCAGTGGGGACTTCCTACGAGCAGTACTTC. The chain recombines TRBV27 with TRBJ2-7, with D possibly matching TRBD2 (6 bases). Germline CDR1 and CDR2: MNHEY and SMNVEV (reference sequence). This CDR3 contains 15 residues. The V end was cut by 7 bases, the J end by 1 base, with 17 bases between.